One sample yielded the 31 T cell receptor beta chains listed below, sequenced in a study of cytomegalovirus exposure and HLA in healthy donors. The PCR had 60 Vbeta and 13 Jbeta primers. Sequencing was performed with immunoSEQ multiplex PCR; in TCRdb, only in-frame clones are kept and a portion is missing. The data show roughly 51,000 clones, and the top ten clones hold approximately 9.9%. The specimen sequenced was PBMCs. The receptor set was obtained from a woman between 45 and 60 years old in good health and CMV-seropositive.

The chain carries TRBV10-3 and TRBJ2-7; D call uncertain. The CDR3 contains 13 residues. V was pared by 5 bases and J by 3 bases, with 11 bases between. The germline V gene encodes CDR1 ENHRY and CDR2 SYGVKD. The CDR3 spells CAISRENLYEQYF. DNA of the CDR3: TGTGCCATCAGTCGAGAGAATCTCTACGAGCAGTACTTC.

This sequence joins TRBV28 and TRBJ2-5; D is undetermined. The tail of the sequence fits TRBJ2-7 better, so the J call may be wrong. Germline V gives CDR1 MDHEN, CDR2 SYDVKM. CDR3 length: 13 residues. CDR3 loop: CASSFSPGYEQYF. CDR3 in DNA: TGTGCCAGCAGTTTTTCCCCTGGTTACGAGCAGTACTTC.

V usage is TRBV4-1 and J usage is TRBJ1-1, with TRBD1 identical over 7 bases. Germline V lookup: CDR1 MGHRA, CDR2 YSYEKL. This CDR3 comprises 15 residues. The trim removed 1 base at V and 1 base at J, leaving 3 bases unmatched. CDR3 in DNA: TGCGCCAGCAGCCAAGTCCAGGGGGGGAACACTGAAGCTTTCTTT. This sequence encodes CASSQVQGGNTEAFF.

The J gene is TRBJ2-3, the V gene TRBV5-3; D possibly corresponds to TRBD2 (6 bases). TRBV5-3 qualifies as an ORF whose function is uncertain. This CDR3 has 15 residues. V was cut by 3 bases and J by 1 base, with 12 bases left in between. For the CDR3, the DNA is TGTGCCAGAAGCTATCTAGCGTTAGGCACAGATACGCAGTATTTT. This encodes CARSYLALGTDTQYF.

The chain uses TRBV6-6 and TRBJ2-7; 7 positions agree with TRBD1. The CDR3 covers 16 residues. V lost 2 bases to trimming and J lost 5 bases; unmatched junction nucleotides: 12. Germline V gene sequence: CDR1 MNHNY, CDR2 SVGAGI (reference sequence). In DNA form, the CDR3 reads TGTGCCAGCAGTTACCCCCCGACAGGGAAAGTCGACGAGCAGTACTTC. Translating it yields CASSYPPTGKVDEQYF.

Here the CDR3 reads CASSPGGEVNEQFF. The CDR3 coding sequence is TGTGCCAGTAGCCCAGGGGGCGAAGTGAATGAGCAGTTCTTC. The genes are TRBV19 and TRBJ2-1; the match to TRBD1 covers 8 bases. Per the germline V gene, CDR1 is LNHDA and CDR2 is SQIVND (reference sequence). CDR3 length equals 14 residues. The V segment lost 6 bases and the J segment 7 bases; nucleotides outside the gene matches: 8.

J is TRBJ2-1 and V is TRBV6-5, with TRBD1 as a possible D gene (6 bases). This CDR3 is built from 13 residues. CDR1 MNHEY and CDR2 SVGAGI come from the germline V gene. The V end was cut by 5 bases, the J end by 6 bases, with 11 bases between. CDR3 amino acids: CASSNRVRNEQFF. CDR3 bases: TGTGCCAGCAGTAACAGGGTCCGCAATGAGCAGTTCTTC.

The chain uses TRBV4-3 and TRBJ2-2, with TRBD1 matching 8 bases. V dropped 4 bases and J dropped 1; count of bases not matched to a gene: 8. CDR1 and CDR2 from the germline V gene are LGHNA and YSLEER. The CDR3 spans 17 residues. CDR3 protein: CASSRETGALNTGELFF. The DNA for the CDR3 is TGCGCCAGCAGCCGAGAGACAGGGGCCTTGAACACCGGGGAGCTGTTTTTT.

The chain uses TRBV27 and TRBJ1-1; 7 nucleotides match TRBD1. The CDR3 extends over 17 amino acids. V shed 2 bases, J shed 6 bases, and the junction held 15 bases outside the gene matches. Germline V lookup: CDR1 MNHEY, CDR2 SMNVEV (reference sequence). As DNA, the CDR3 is TGTGCCAGCAGTTTAGTAGTACAGGGGATAGAGGCACCTGAAGCTTTCTTT. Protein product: CASSLVVQGIEAPEAFF.

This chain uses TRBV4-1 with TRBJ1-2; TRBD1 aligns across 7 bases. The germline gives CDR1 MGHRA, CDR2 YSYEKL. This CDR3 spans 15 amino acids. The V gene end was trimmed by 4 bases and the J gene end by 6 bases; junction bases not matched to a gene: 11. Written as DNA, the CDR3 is TGCGCCAGCAGCCCCAGGACAGGTACTCCGGATGGCTACACCTTC. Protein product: CASSPRTGTPDGYTF.

CDR3 region: CASSPGTGLTNEKLFF. The DNA of the CDR3 is TGTGCCAGCAGTCCCGGGACAGGGTTAACTAATGAAAAACTGTTTTTT. The chain joins TRBV28 to TRBJ1-4, with 9 bases identical to TRBD1. The CDR3 runs to 16 residues. With 5 bases clipped from V and 1 base from J, the junction kept 5 bases outside the gene matches. Germline loops: CDR1 MDHEN, CDR2 SYDVKM.

The DNA of the CDR3 is TGTGCCAGCAGCTCACAGGGGCCGCTCCAAGAGACCCAGTACTTC. This gives the protein CASSSQGPLQETQYF. The chain links TRBV5-6 to TRBJ2-5, with TRBD1 matching over 7 bases. The V gene's germline CDR1 is SGHDT and CDR2 YYEEEE. The CDR3 is 15 amino acids. Trimming took 3 bases from V and 1 from J; bases not matched to a gene: 6.

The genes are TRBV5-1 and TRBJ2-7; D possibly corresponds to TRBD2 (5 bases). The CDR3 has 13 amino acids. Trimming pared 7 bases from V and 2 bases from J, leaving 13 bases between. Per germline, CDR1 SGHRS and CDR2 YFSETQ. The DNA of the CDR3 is TGCGCCAGCCGAACTGGGAGCGCCTACGAGCAGTACTTC. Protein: CASRTGSAYEQYF.

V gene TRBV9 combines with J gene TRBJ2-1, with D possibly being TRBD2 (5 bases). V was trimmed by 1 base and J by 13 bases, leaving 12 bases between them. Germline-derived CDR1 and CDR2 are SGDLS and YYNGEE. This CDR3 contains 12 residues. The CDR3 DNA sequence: TGTGCCAGCAGCGTACGGGAACTAGGTCAGTTCTTC. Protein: CASSVRELGQFF. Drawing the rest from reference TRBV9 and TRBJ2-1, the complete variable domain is DSGVTQTPKHLITATGQRVTLRCSPRSGDLSVYWYQQSLDQGLQFLIQYYNGEERAKGNILERFSAQQFPDLHSELNLSSLELGDSALYFCASSVRELGQFFGPGTRLTVL.

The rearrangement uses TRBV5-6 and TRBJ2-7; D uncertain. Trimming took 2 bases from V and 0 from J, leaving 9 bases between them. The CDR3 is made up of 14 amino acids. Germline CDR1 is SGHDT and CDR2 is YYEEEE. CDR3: CASSLVSTSYEQYF. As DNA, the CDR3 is TGTGCCAGCAGCTTAGTCAGTACCTCCTACGAGCAGTACTTC. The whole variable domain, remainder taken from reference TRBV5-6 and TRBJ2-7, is DAGVTQSPTHLIKTRGQQVTLRCSPKSGHDTVSWYQQALGQGPQFIFQYYEEEERQRGNFPDRFSGHQFPNYSSELNVNALLLGDSALYLCASSLVSTSYEQYFGPGTRLTVT.

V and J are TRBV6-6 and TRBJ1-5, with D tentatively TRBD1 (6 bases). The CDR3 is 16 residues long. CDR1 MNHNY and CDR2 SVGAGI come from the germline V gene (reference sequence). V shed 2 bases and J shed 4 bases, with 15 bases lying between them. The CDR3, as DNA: TGTGCCAGCAGTTACCCGCGCGACAGGCCGAATCAGCCCCAGCATTTT. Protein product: CASSYPRDRPNQPQHF.

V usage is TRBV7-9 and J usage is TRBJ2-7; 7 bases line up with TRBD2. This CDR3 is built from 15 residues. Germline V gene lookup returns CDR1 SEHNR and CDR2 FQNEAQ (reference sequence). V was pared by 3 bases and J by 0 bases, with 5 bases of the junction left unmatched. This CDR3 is CASSFDGGSSYEQYF. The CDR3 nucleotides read TGTGCCAGCAGCTTCGATGGCGGGAGCTCCTACGAGCAGTACTTC.

The CDR3 protein is CASSRGLAGGPVKTQYF. The DNA of the CDR3 is TGTGCCAGCAGCCGGGGACTAGCGGGGGGTCCCGTTAAGACCCAGTACTTC. The chain recombines TRBV4-2 with TRBJ2-5; TRBD2 matches 15 bases. Germline values: CDR1 LGHNA, CDR2 YNFKEQ. Unmatched junction bases numbered 9, after V lost 4 bases and J lost 6 bases. The CDR3 sequence is 17 residues long.

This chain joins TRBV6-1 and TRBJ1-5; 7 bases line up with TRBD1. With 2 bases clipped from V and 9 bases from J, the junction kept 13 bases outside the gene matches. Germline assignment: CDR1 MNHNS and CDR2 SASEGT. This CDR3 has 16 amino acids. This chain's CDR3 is CASSESSGQRIPPQHF. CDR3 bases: TGTGCCAGCAGTGAATCTTCGGGACAGAGAATTCCGCCCCAGCATTTT.

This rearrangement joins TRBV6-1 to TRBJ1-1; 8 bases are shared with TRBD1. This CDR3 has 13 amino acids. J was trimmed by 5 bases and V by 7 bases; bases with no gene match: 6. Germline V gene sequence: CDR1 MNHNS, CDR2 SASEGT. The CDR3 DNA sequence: TGTGCCAGCAAGGGACAGGTAGGGACTGAAGCTTTCTTT. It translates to CASKGQVGTEAFF.

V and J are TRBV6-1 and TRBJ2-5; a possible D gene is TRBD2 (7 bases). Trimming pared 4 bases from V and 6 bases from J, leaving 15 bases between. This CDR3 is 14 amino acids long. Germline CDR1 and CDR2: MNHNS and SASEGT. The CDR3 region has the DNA TGTGCCAGCAGTGCGGGAGGAGGGGGACAGACCCAGTACTTC. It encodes CASSAGGGGQTQYF.

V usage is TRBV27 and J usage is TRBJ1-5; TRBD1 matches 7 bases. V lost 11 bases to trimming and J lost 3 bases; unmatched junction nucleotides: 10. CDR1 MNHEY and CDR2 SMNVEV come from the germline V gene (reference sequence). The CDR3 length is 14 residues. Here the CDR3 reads CAAGGQLSNQPQHF. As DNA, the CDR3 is TGTGCCGCCGGGGGACAGCTGTCCAATCAGCCCCAGCATTTT.

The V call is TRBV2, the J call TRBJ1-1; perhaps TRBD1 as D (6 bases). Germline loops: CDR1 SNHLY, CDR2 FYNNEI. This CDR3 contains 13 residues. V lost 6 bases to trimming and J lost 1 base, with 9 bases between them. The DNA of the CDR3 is TGTGCCAGCAGCTGGACAGCGAACACTGAAGCTTTCTTT. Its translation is CASSWTANTEAFF.

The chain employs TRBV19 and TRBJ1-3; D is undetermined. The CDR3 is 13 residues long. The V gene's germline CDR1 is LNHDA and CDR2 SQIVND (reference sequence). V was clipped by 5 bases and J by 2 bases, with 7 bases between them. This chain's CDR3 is CASSEGAGNTIYF. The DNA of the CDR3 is TGTGCCAGTAGTGAGGGAGCTGGAAACACCATATATTTT.

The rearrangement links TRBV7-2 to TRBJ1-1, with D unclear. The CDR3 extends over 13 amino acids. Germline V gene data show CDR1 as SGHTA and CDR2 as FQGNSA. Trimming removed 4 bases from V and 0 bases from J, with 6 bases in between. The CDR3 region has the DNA TGTGCCAGCAGCTCCCTAGTGAACACTGAAGCTTTCTTT. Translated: CASSSLVNTEAFF.

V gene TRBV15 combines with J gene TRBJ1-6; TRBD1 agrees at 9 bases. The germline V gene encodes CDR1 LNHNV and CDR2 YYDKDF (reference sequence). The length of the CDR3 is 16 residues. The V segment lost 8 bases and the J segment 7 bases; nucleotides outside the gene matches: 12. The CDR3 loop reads CATAIDPGQGNSPLHF. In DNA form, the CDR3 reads TGTGCCACCGCTATAGACCCGGGACAGGGAAATTCACCCCTCCACTTT. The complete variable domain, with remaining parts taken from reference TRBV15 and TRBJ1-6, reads DAMVIQNPRYQVTQFGKPVTLSCSQTLNHNVMYWYQQKSSQAPKLLFHYYDKDFNNEADTPDNFQSRRPNTSFCFLDIRSPGLGDTAMYLCATAIDPGQGNSPLHFGNGTRLTVT.

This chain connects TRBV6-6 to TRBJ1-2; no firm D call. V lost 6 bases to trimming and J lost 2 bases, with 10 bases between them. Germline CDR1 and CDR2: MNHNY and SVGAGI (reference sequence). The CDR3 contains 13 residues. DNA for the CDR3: TGTGCCAGCAGCCCCGCGGGGAACTATGGCTACACCTTC. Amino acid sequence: CASSPAGNYGYTF.

CDR3 protein: CASSFQGPQPQHF. DNA of the CDR3: TGTGCCAGCAGCTTCCAGGGTCCTCAGCCCCAGCATTTT. The chain recombines TRBV7-9 with TRBJ1-5; possible D gene TRBD1, 5 bases. Germline V gives CDR1 SEHNR, CDR2 FQNEAQ (reference sequence). Trimming removed 3 bases from V and 6 bases from J, with 9 bases in between. The CDR3 consists of 13 residues.

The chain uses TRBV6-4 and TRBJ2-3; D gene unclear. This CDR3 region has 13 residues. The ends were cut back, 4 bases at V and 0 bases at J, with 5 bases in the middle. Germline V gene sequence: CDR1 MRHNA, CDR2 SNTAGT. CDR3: CASSVGSTDTQYF. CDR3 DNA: TGTGCCAGCAGTGTTGGCAGCACAGATACGCAGTATTTT.

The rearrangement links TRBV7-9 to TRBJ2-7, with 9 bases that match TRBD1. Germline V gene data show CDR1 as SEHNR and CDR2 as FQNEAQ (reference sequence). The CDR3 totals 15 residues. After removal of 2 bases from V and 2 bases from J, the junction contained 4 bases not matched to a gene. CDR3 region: CASSLRQGGTYEQYF. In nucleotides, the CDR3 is TGTGCCAGCAGCTTAAGACAGGGGGGCACCTACGAGCAGTACTTC.

CDR3 in amino acids: CASSLYRANQETQYF. The DNA for the CDR3 is TGTGCCAGCAGCTTATACAGGGCGAACCAAGAGACCCAGTACTTC. The chain recombines TRBV7-2 with TRBJ2-5, with TRBD1 as a possible D gene (6 bases). Germline V gene lookup returns CDR1 SGHTA and CDR2 FQGNSA. CDR3 length: 15 residues. V was shortened by 2 bases and J by 0 bases, with 10 bases between the two germline ends.